Listed below are T cell receptor beta chains from one sample, sequenced in a study of patients and donors after allogeneic stem cell transplantation. TCRdb re-called the RT-PCR reads with MiXCR, one entry per CDR3 protein. The top ten clones hold around 3.3% of a sample with under 200,000 distinct CDR3 sequences, around 30% of them seen once. The source material was blood, either unsorted or a sorted T cell fraction (not recorded which). The receptors shown here come from a human donor who was either an allogeneic HSCT recipient or a stem cell or donor lymphocyte infusion donor (not recorded which). It is not recorded whose cells these are; they may come from a transplant donor. The CDR3 runs from the conserved cysteine through the conserved F or W. The D gene is left open where the match is weak. Clone sizes are given selectively: once, few, many, or a class where the clone is expanded.

few,NA,TRBV7-9,TRBJ1-1,CASTMELNTEAFF,TGTGCCAGCACAATGGAACTAAACACTGAAGCTTTCTTT
few,NA,TRBV20-1,TRBJ1-5,CSARDGARTLNQPQHF,TGCAGTGCTAGAGATGGTGCCAGGACTTTGAATCAGCCCCAGCATTTT
few,NA,TRBV6-2/TRBV6-3,TRBJ2-7,CASSYSIGYAGEQYF,TGTGCCAGCAGTTACTCGATCGGTTATGCAGGCGAGCAGTACTTC
NA,NA,TRBV7-9,TRBJ2-7,CASSPFSEQYF,TGTGCCAGCAGCCCCTTTAGCGAGCAGTACTTC
few,TRBD2,TRBV24-1,TRBJ2-1,CATSDSLAGGRGQFF,TGTGCCACCAGTGATTCGCTAGCGGGAGGCCGGGGGCAGTTCTTC
NA,NA,TRBV5-1,TRBJ2-1,CASSGDREEQFF,TGCGCCAGCAGCGGAGACCGGGAAGAGCAGTTCTTC
NA,NA,TRBV5-6,TRBJ2-1,CASSTGNPDEQFF,TGTGCCAGCAGCACCGGAAATCCAGATGAGCAGTTCTTC
few,NA,TRBV4-3,TRBJ2-5,CASSRTNQETQYF,TGCGCCAGCAGTCGGACTAACCAAGAGACCCAGTACTTC
NA,NA,TRBV6-2/TRBV6-3,TRBJ1-2,CASSYGGGREGYTF,TGTGCCAGCAGTTATGGCGGGGGCAGGGAAGGCTACACCTTC
NA,NA,TRBV7-2,TRBJ1-1,CASSLGEGRGAFF,TGTGCCAGCAGCTTAGGGGAGGGACGGGGAGCTTTCTTT
few,NA,TRBV20-1,TRBJ2-3,CSAREYLKTDTQYF,TGCAGTGCTAGAGAATACCTTAAGACAGATACGCAGTATTTT
few,NA,TRBV5-1,TRBJ2-2,CASSLASRQSGELFF,TGCGCCAGCAGCTTGGCATCGAGACAGTCCGGGGAGCTGTTTTTT
few,NA,TRBV12-3/TRBV12-4,TRBJ2-5,CAISGAGETQYF,TGTGCCATATCAGGGGCAGGGGAGACCCAGTACTTC
NA,TRBD1,TRBV4-3,TRBJ1-5,CASSQEAQGVGQPQHF,TGCGCCAGCAGCCAAGAAGCTCAGGGGGTAGGTCAGCCCCAGCATTTT
NA,TRBD1,TRBV7-9,TRBJ1-2,CASSEYRGEGLGYTF,TGTGCCAGCAGCGAATACAGGGGAGAGGGGCTTGGCTACACCTTC
NA,NA,TRBV4-2,TRBJ2-7,CASSQSPITTYYEQYF,TGTGCCAGCAGCCAAAGTCCCATTACGACGTACTACGAGCAGTACTTC
few,NA,TRBV27,TRBJ1-6,CASSFHSSNSPLHF,TGTGCCAGCAGTTTCCACAGCTCGAATTCACCCCTCCACTTT
few,TRBD1,TRBV7-2,TRBJ1-5,CASSSNRGQAQHF,TGTGCCAGCAGCTCCAACAGGGGGCAAGCCCAGCATTTT
NA,NA,TRBV9,TRBJ1-5,CASSVGAKADNQPQHF,TGTGCCAGCAGCGTAGGGGCCAAAGCGGACAATCAGCCCCAGCATTTT
NA,TRBD2,TRBV24-1,TRBJ2-1,CATSDLAGGPNEQFF,TGTGCCACCAGTGATCTAGCGGGAGGGCCCAATGAGCAGTTCTTC
NA,NA,TRBV20-1,TRBJ2-1,CSARRPPNEQFF,TGCAGTGCTAGAAGGCCGCCCAATGAGCAGTTCTTC
NA,NA,TRBV10-3,TRBJ1-5,CAISESRNQPQHF,TGTGCCATCAGTGAGTCCCGGAACCAGCCCCAGCATTTT
NA,NA,TRBV7-8,TRBJ1-5,CASSLALVAEYSNQPQHF,TGTGCCAGCAGCTTAGCATTGGTGGCGGAGTATAGCAATCAGCCCCAGCATTTT
NA,NA,TRBV10-3,TRBJ2-1,CAISAGTHNEQFF,TGTGCCATCAGCGCCGGGACTCACAATGAGCAGTTCTTC
once,NA,TRBV20-1,TRBJ2-7,CSARDQDYSYEQYF,TGCAGTGCTAGAGATCAGGACTACTCCTACGAGCAGTACTTC
NA,NA,TRBV20-1,TRBJ2-3,CSARASTDTQYF,TGCAGTGCTAGGGCGAGCACAGATACGCAGTATTTT
NA,TRBD2,TRBV18,TRBJ2-3,CASSPREGQDTQYF,TGTGCCAGCTCACCGCGGGAGGGCCAAGATACGCAGTATTTT
NA,NA,TRBV5-1,TRBJ1-3,CASSFGSSGNTIYF,TGCGCCAGCAGCTTCGGCAGCTCTGGAAACACCATATATTTT
NA,NA,TRBV29-1,TRBJ2-3,CSVVRGFTDTQYF,TGCAGCGTTGTTCGGGGGTTCACAGATACGCAGTATTTT
NA,NA,TRBV28,TRBJ1-1,CASSEQGYTEAFF,TGTGCCAGCAGTGAACAGGGATACACTGAAGCTTTCTTT
NA,TRBD2,TRBV10-2,TRBJ2-1,CASRFGLAGWGSYNEQFF,TGCGCCAGCAGGTTCGGACTAGCGGGATGGGGCTCCTACAATGAGCAGTTCTTC
NA,TRBD1,TRBV12-3/TRBV12-4,TRBJ1-4,CASSLAPGQLNEKLLF,TGTGCCAGCAGCCTCGCTCCGGGACAGTTGAATGAAAAACTGCTTTTT
NA,TRBD2,TRBV5-1,TRBJ2-7,CASSVGLVNEQYF,TGCGCCAGCAGCGTGGGACTAGTCAACGAGCAGTACTTC
NA,TRBD1,TRBV15,TRBJ1-2,CATSSVEDRQGGNYGYTF,TGTGCCACCAGCAGTGTCGAAGATAGACAGGGTGGTAACTATGGCTACACCTTC
few,NA,TRBV7-2,TRBJ2-6,CASSLTTVLSGANVLTF,TGTGCCAGCAGCCTAACGACAGTCCTCTCTGGGGCCAACGTCCTGACTTTC
few,NA,TRBV12-3/TRBV12-4,TRBJ2-3,CASSLLQGGVDTQYF,TGTGCCAGCAGTTTACTACAGGGTGGCGTAGATACGCAGTATTTT
NA,NA,TRBV4-1,TRBJ2-1,CASSQDMTPLNEQFF,TGCGCCAGCAGCCAAGATATGACCCCTCTCAATGAGCAGTTCTTC
NA,TRBD2,TRBV6-5,TRBJ2-1,CASRRLAGVGEQFF,TGTGCCAGCAGGCGACTAGCGGGAGTCGGGGAGCAGTTCTTC
few,NA,TRBV30,TRBJ1-1,CAWRGAAAEAFF,TGTGCCTGGAGGGGGGCTGCGGCAGAAGCTTTCTTT
many,NA,TRBV11-1,TRBJ1-1,CASKGPMNTEAFF,TGTGCCAGCAAAGGGCCTATGAACACTGAAGCTTTCTTT
NA,NA,TRBV7-6,TRBJ2-1,CASSLFSGPNEQFF,TGTGCCAGCAGCCTCTTCTCAGGCCCGAATGAGCAGTTCTTC